The TCR beta chain described here comes from a study of blood T cell repertoires in COVID-19. Germline values: CDR1 LGHNA, CDR2 YNFKEQ. The CDR3 consists of 17 residues. J gave up 7 bases and V 1 base, and 8 bases lay outside the gene matches. TCRdb's table, derived via immunoSEQ multiplex PCR, lists solely in-frame clones and lacks some. The table includes more than 150,000 clones, roughly 84% detected once. The V and J genes are TRBV4-2 and TRBJ1-6, with 9 bases lining up with TRBD1. The sequenced material came from peripheral blood. This TCR was recovered from a man aged 18-30 years with active or convalescent COVID-19. CDR3 bases: TGTGCCAGCAGCCAAGCTGCACAGGGGGCGCAGAATTCACCCCTCCACTTT. It encodes CASSQAAQGAQNSPLHF.